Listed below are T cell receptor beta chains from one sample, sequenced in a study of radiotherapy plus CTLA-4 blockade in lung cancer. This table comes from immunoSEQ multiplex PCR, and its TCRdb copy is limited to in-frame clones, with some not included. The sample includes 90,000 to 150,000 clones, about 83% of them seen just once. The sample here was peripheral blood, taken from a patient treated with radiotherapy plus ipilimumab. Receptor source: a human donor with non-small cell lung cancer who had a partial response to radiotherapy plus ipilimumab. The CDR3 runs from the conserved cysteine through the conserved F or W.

CDR3: CASSTLSSYEQYF; V: TRBV19
CDR3: CSVLFSTDTQYF; V: TRBV29-1
CDR3: CASSLGRGLETQYF; V: TRBV5-5
CDR3: CASSRSTSGRYNEQFF; V: TRBV4-1
CDR3: CASSDTGTGWWGANVLTF; V: TRBV6-1
CDR3: CASSFPKGDGGFDTQYF; V: TRBV28
CDR3: CASSNPGGSETQYF; V: TRBV19
CDR3: CASSLAFPSTDTQYF; V: TRBV5-4
CDR3: CASSQGRSTEAFF; V: TRBV6-5
CDR3: CASSERAGVQPQHF; V: TRBV7-3
CDR3: CASSSPTGNNYGYTF; V: TRBV28
CDR3: CSAARGQGYTF; V: TRBV20-1
CDR3: CASSETGDARKAFF; V: TRBV9
CDR3: CASSGELAGGSEQFF; V: TRBV5-1
CDR3: CASSRPGGTYEQYF; V: TRBV6-1
CDR3: CAWSVHMVTNEKLFF; V: TRBV30
CDR3: CASSLAWGGGEAFF; V: TRBV7-9
CDR3: CASSQDRQGFNYGYTF; V: TRBV14
CDR3: CARSSTAASSYNEQFF; V: TRBV5-3
CDR3: CASSLSSGPPRETQYF; V: TRBV5-1
CDR3: CASSRTREGRNTGELFF; V: TRBV5-1
CDR3: CASSFKETQYF; V: TRBV7-2
CDR3: CASSIVGTTFGYTF; V: TRBV19
CDR3: CASLGGGLEPQHF; V: TRBV2
CDR3: CASSPRMGLQNTEAFF; V: TRBV7-2
CDR3: CASSPGRSAGGGYTF; V: TRBV5-1
CDR3: CASRREQGEYGYTF; V: TRBV2
CDR3: CASSLYLGGTNEKLFF; V: TRBV28
CDR3: CACKRSTDTQYF; V: TRBV30
CDR3: CASSLLWSDRDNSPLHF; V: TRBV28
CDR3: CASSQSSGSHNEQFF; V: TRBV11-3